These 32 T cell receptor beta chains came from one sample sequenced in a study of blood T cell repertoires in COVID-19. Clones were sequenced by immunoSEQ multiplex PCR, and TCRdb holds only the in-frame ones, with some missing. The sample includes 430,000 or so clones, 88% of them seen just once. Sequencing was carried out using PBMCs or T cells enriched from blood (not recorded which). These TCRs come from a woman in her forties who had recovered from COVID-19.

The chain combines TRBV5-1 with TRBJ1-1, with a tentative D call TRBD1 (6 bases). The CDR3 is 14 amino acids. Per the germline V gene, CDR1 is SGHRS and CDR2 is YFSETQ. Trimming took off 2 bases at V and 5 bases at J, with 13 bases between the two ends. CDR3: CASSLNRARTEAFF. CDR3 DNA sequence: TGCGCCAGCAGCTTAAACAGGGCGAGGACTGAAGCTTTCTTT.

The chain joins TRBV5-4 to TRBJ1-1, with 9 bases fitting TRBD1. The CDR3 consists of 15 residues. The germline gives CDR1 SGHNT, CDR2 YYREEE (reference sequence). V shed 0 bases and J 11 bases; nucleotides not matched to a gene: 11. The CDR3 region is CASSLEGQGRVLAFF. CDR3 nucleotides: TGTGCCAGCAGCTTGGAGGGACAGGGAAGGGTATTGGCTTTCTTT.

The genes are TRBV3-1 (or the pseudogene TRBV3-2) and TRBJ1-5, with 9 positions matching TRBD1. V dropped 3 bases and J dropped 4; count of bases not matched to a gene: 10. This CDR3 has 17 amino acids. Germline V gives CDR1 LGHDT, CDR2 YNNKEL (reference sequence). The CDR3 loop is CASSQCRDRAGNQPQHF. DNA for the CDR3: TGTGCCAGCAGCCAGTGCCGGGACAGGGCTGGGAATCAGCCCCAGCATTTT.

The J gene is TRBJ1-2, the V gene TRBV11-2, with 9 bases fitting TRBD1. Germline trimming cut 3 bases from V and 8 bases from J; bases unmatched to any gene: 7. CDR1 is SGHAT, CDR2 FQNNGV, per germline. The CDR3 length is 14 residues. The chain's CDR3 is CASSFIPGQGGYTF. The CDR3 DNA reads TGTGCCAGCAGCTTCATACCGGGACAGGGAGGCTACACCTTC.

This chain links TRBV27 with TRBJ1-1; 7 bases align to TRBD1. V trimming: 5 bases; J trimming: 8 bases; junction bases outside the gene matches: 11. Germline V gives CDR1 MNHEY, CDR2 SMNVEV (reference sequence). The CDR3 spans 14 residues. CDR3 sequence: CASSPTSYRGEAFF. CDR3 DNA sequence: TGTGCCAGCAGTCCCACCTCTTACAGGGGAGAAGCTTTCTTT.

The CDR3 DNA is TGCAGCGTTGATACTCAGGGAGCGGGGACTGAAGCTTTCTTT. It is translated as CSVDTQGAGTEAFF. The gene calls are TRBV29-1 and TRBJ1-1, with D perhaps matching TRBD1 (5 bases). CDR1 SQVTM and CDR2 ANQGSEA come from the germline V gene. The V gene lost 3 bases and the J gene lost 5 bases, with 16 bases spanning the gap. This CDR3 spans 14 amino acids.

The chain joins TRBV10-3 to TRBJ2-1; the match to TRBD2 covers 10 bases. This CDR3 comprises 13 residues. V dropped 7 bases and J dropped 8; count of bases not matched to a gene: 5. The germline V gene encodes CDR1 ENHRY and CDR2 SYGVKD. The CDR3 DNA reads TGTGCCATCAAAGGGACTAGCGACGATGAGCAGTTCTTC. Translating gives CAIKGTSDDEQFF.

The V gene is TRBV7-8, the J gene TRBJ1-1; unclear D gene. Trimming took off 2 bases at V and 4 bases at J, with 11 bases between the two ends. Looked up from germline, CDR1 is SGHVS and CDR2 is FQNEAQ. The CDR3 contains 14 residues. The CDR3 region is CASSLWTPSTEAFF. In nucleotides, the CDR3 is TGTGCCAGCAGCTTATGGACTCCTAGCACTGAAGCTTTCTTT. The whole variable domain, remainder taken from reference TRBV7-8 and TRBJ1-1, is GAGVSQSPRYKVAKRGQDVALRCDPISGHVSLFWYQQALGQGPEFLTYFQNEAQLDKSGLPSDRFFAERPEGSVSTLKIQRTQQEDSAVYLCASSLWTPSTEAFFGQGTRLTVV.

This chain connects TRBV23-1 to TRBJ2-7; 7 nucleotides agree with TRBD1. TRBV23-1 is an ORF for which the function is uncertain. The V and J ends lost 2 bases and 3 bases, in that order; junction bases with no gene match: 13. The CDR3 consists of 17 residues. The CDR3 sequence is CASSQPGRQGVIYEQYF. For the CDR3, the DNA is TGCGCCAGCAGTCAACCTGGAAGGCAGGGGGTGATCTACGAGCAGTACTTC.

The CDR3 loop is CASSSGTSGTLQETQYF. DNA of the CDR3: TGTGCCAGCAGCTCCGGGACTAGCGGGACGTTACAAGAGACCCAGTACTTC. The rearrangement links TRBV7-2 to TRBJ2-5; TRBD2 matches 13 bases. Trimming took 4 bases from V and 2 from J; bases not matched to a gene: 7. The CDR3 is made up of 17 amino acids. Germline values: CDR1 SGHTA, CDR2 FQGNSA.

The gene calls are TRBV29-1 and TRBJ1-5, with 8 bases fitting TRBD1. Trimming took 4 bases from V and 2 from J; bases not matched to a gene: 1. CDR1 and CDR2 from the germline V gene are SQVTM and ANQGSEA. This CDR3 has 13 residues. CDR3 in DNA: TGCAGCGTTGTGGACAGGGGCAATCAGCCCCAGCATTTT. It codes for CSVVDRGNQPQHF.

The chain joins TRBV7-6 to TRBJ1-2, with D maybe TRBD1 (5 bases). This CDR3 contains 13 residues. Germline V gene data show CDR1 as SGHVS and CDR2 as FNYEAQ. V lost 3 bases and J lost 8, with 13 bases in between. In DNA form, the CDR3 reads TGTGCCAGCAGCTTGGGAGGGACGCACGGCTACACCTTC. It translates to CASSLGGTHGYTF.

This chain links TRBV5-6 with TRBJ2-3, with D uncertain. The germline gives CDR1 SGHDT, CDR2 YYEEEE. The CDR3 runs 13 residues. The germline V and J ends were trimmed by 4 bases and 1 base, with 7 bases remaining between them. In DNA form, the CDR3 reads TGTGCCAGCAGCGTGTCCGGCACAGATACGCAGTATTTT. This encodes CASSVSGTDTQYF.

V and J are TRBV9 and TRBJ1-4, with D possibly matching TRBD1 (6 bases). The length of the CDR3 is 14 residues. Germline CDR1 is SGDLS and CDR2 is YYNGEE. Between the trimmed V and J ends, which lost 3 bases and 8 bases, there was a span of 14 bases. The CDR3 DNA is TGTGCCAGCAGCGAGAGAGGGGGACCGGAAAAACTGTTTTTT. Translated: CASSERGGPEKLFF.

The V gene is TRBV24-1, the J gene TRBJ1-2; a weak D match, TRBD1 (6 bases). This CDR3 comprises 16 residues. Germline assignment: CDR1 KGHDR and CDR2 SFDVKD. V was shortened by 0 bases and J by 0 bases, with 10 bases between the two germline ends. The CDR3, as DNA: TGTGCCACCAGTGATTTGCCAGGGGAAGCTAACTATGGCTACACCTTC. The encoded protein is CATSDLPGEANYGYTF.

Written as DNA, the CDR3 is TGCGCCAGCAGCCCCGACAGGGTATTGTACGAGCAGTACTTC. It yields the protein CASSPDRVLYEQYF. V and J are TRBV4-1 and TRBJ2-7; the match to TRBD1 covers 7 bases. The germline gives CDR1 MGHRA, CDR2 YSYEKL. V trimming: 4 bases; J trimming: 4 bases; junction bases outside the gene matches: 7. CDR3 size: 14 residues.

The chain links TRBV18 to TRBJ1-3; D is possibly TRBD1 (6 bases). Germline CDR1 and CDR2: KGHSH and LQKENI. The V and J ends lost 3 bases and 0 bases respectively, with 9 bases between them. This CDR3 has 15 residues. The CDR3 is CASSPQGYSGNTIYF. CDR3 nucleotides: TGTGCCAGCTCACCCCAGGGGTACTCTGGAAACACCATATATTTT.

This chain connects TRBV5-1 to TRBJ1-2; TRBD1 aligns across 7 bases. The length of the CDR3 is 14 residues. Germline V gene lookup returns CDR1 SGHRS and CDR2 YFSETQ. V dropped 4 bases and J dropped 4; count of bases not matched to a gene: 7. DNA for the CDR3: TGCGCCAGCAGCGGCGACAGGGCGTTCTATGGCTACACCTTC. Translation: CASSGDRAFYGYTF.

The CDR3 DNA reads TGTGCCACCCAAATTACGGACAGATTCTATGGCTACACCTTC. This translates into CATQITDRFYGYTF. J is TRBJ1-2 and V is TRBV19, with D perhaps TRBD1 (6 bases). CDR1 is LNHDA, CDR2 SQIVND, per germline (reference sequence). The length of the CDR3 is 14 residues. The germline V and J ends were trimmed by 10 bases and 4 bases, with 19 bases remaining between them. Filled out from reference TRBV19 and TRBJ1-2, the complete variable domain reads DGGITQSPKYLFRKEGQNVTLSCEQNLNHDAMYWYRQDPGQGLRLIYYSQIVNDFQKGDIAEGYSVSREKKESFPLTVTSAQKNPTAFYLCATQITDRFYGYTFGSGTRLTVV.

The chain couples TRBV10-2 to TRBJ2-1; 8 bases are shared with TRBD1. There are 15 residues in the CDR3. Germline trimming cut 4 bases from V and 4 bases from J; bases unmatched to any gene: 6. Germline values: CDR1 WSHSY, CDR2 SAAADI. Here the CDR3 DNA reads TGCGCCAGCAGTGCCCGACAGGGGCTATACAATGAGCAGTTCTTC. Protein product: CASSARQGLYNEQFF.

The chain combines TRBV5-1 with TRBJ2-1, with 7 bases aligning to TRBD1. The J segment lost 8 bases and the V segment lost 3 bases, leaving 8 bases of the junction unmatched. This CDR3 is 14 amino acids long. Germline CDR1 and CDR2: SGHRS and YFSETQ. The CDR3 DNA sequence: TGCGCCAGCAGCTCCGCCGACAGGGTCCATGAGCAGTTCTTC. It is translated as CASSSADRVHEQFF.

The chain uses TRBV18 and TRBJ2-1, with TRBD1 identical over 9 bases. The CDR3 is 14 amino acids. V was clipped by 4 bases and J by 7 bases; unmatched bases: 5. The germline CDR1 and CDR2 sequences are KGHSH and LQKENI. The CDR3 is CASSLRQGVNEQFF. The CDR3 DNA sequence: TGTGCCAGCTCACTCCGACAGGGGGTAAATGAGCAGTTCTTC. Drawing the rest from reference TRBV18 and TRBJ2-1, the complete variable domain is NAGVMQNPRHLVRRRGQEARLRCSPMKGHSHVYWYRQLPEEGLKFMVYLQKENIIDESGMPKERFSAEFPKEGPSILRIQQVVRGDSAAYFCASSLRQGVNEQFFGPGTRLTVL.

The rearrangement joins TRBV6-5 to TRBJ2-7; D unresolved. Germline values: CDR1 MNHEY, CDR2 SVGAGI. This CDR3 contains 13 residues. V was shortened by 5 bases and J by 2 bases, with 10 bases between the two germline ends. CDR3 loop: CASSPSFAYEQYF. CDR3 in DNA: TGTGCCAGCAGTCCTTCTTTTGCCTACGAGCAGTACTTC.

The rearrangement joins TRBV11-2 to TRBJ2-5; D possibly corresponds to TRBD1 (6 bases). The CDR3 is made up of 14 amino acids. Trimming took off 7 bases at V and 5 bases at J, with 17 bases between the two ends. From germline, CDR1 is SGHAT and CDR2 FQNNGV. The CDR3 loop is CASTAQGLRETQYF. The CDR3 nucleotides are TGTGCCAGCACCGCACAGGGATTGCGCGAGACCCAGTACTTC.

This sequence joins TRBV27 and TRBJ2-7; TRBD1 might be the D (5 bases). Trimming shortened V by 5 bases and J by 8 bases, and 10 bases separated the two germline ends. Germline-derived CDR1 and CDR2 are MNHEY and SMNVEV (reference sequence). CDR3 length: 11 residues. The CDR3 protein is CASSTRDKQYF. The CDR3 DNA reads TGTGCCAGCAGTACCAGGGATAAGCAGTACTTC.

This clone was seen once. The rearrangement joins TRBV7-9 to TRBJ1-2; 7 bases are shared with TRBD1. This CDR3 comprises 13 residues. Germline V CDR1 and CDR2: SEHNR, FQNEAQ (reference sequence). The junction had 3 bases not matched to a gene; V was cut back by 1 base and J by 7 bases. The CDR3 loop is CASSLGQGSGYTF. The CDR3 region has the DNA TGTGCCAGCAGCTTAGGACAGGGAAGTGGCTACACCTTC. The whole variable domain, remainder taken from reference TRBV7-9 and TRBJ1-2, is DTGVSQNPRHKITKRGQNVTFRCDPISEHNRLYWYRQTLGQGPEFLTYFQNEAQLEKSRLLSDRFSAERPKGSFSTLEIQRTEQGDSAMYLCASSLGQGSGYTFGSGTRLTVV.

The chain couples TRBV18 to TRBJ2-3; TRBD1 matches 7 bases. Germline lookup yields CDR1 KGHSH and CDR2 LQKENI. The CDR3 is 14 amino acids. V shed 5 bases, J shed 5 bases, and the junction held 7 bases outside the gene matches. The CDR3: CASSEDRIRDTQYF. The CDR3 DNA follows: TGTGCCAGCTCAGAGGACAGGATCAGAGATACGCAGTATTTT.

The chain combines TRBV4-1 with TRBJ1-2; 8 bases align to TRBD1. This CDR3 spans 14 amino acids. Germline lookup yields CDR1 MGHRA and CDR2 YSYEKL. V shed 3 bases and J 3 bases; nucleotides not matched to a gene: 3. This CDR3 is CASSHQGAYYGYTF. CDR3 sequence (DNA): TGCGCCAGCAGCCATCAGGGGGCGTACTATGGCTACACCTTC.

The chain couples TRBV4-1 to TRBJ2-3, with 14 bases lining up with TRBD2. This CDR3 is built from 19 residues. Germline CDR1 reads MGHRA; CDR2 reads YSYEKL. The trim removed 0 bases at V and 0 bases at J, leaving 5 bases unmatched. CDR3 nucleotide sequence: TGCGCCAGCAGCCAAGATCCGGGACTAGCGGGAGCCAGCACAGATACGCAGTATTTT. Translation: CASSQDPGLAGASTDTQYF.

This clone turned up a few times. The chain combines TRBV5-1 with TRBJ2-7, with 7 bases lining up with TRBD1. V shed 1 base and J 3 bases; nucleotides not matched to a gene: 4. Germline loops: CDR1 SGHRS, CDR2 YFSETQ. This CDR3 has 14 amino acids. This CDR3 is CASSLQQGNYEQYF. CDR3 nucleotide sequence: TGCGCCAGCAGCTTGCAACAGGGGAACTACGAGCAGTACTTC. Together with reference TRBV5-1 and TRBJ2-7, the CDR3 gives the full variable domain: KAGVTQTPRYLIKTRGQQVTLSCSPISGHRSVSWYQQTPGQGLQFLFEYFSETQRNKGNFPGRFSGRQFSNSRSEMNVSTLELGDSALYLCASSLQQGNYEQYFGPGTRLTVT.

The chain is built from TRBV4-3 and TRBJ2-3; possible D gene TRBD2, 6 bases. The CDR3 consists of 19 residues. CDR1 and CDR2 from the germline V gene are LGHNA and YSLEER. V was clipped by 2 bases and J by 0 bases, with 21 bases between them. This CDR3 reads CASSQSPRGGTGSTDTQYF. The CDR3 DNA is TGCGCCAGCAGCCAATCCCCCCGGGGAGGAACAGGAAGCACAGATACGCAGTATTTT.

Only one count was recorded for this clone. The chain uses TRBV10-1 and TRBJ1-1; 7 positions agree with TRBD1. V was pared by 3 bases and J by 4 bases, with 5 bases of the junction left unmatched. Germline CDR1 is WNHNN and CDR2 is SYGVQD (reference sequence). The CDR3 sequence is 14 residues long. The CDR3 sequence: CASSDRGSGTEAFF. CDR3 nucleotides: TGCGCCAGCAGTGACAGGGGGTCGGGCACTGAAGCTTTCTTT.